The 6 T cell receptor beta chains below come from one sample, sequenced in a study of shared clonotypes between healthy human individuals. Method: immunoSEQ multiplex PCR; TCRdb's copy keeps in-frame clones and lacks some. The data hold some 2,500,000 clones, with 85% to 95% observed a single time. The sequenced sample was naive CD4+ T cells from PBMCs. Indicated subset: CD45RA+ positively selected. Receptors originate from a man aged 18-30 years in good health. Some clones in this sample may be carry-over from other donors' samples.

V and J are TRBV7-2 and TRBJ1-1; tentative D call: TRBD1 (5 bases). Looked up from germline, CDR1 is SGHTA and CDR2 is FQGNSA. The CDR3 contains 15 residues. V was cut by 1 base and J by 4 bases, with 13 bases left in between. The CDR3 sequence is CASSLGGGGGTEAFF. CDR3 sequence (DNA): TGTGCCAGCAGCTTAGGTGGTGGCGGGGGCACTGAAGCTTTCTTT.

This clone was picked up a small number of times. This rearrangement joins TRBV19 to TRBJ1-5; D gene ambiguous. The CDR3 extends over 13 amino acids. Trimming took off 5 bases at V and 3 bases at J, with 8 bases between the two ends. CDR1 and CDR2 from the germline V gene are LNHDA and SQIVND (reference sequence). The CDR3 loop reads CASSARLNQPQHF. The CDR3 DNA sequence: TGTGCCAGTAGTGCCCGTCTCAATCAGCCCCAGCATTTT.

This rearrangement joins TRBV6-5 to TRBJ2-2; D unclear. The germline V gene encodes CDR1 MNHEY and CDR2 SVGAGI. The V end lost 2 bases, the J end lost 3 bases, and 7 bases lay between the germline ends. The CDR3 is 14 amino acids. CDR3 DNA sequence: TGTGCCAGCAGTTACGTCACCGACACCGGGGAGCTGTTTTTT. It encodes CASSYVTDTGELFF.

In this sample, this clone turned up once. The chain carries TRBV7-2 and TRBJ2-5, with D tentatively TRBD2 (5 bases). Germline assignment: CDR1 SGHTA and CDR2 FQGNSA. The CDR3 contains 18 residues. V lost 5 bases and J 0 bases, leaving 22 bases between the germline ends. CDR3 coding DNA: TGTGCCAGCAGCCCCCGACTAACCACTGCTGAGTACCAAGAGACCCAGTACTTC. Translation: CASSPRLTTAEYQETQYF.

V and J are TRBV27 and TRBJ1-5, with D tentatively TRBD1 (6 bases). Germline CDR1 is MNHEY and CDR2 is SMNVEV (reference sequence). This CDR3 region has 16 residues. Trimming took off 6 bases at V and 3 bases at J, with 18 bases between the two ends. In nucleotides, the CDR3 is TGTGCCAGCAGGGACCGTCGGGGGCTCGCCAATCAGCCCCAGCATTTT. Translating it yields CASRDRRGLANQPQHF.

J is TRBJ1-3 and V is TRBV5-1, with 8 bases fitting TRBD1. This CDR3 is 15 amino acids long. The J segment lost 7 bases and the V segment lost 2 bases, leaving 8 bases of the junction unmatched. Germline CDR1 and CDR2: SGHRS and YFSETQ. CDR3 nucleotide sequence: TGCGCCAGCAGCTTCGAGGGACAGGTGGGGAACACCATATATTTT. It is translated as CASSFEGQVGNTIYF.